This is a list of T cell receptor beta chains from one sample in a study of T cells expressing NK-cell markers. TCRdb derives one entry per CDR3 protein from the 5' RACE reads, leaving out DNA. The sample has about 260,000 distinct CDR3 sequences. The material sequenced was blood T cells: a sorted CD56 or NKG2C T cell subset, CD4+ or CD8+ T cells, or bulk PBMC T cells (not recorded which). The receptors were gathered from a man in his late teens or twenties in good health. Both conserved end residues are part of each CDR3. Each record gives: V gene, J gene, CDR3 protein.

>TRBV28|TRBJ2-1
CASSSSGQSHNEQFF
>TRBV19|TRBJ2-7
CASSAGLAGGSYEQYF
>TRBV12-3/TRBV12-4|TRBJ2-2
CASRDRQLSSGELFF
>TRBV5-6|TRBJ2-5
CASSKDRGLGETQYF
>TRBV6-2/TRBV6-3|TRBJ2-1
CASSHPSPISYNEQFF
>TRBV20-1|TRBJ1-4
CSARDLQTEKLFF
>TRBV4-3|TRBJ2-3
CASSQDLLNTDTQYF
>TRBV6-2/TRBV6-3|TRBJ1-4
CASSSRAREPYEKLFF
>TRBV18|TRBJ1-4
CASSPLSGTGSEKLFF
>TRBV5-6|TRBJ2-1
CASTPSLGLTHTTQMGEQFF
>TRBV7-8|TRBJ2-1
CASSRAGAASYNEQFF
>TRBV5-1|TRBJ1-2
CASSLGDSSNYGYTF
>TRBV6-1|TRBJ2-3
CASRGTGGRSTDTQYF
>TRBV12-3/TRBV12-4|TRBJ2-1
CASTALAGGTYNEQFF
>TRBV29-1|TRBJ2-7
CSVGAMGDRENEQYF
>TRBV6-2/TRBV6-3|TRBJ1-5
CASRLPGQGLNQPQHF
>TRBV18|TRBJ2-5
CASSRNRVNQETQYF
>TRBV12-3/TRBV12-4|TRBJ2-1
CASSLAGVNEQFF
>TRBV29-1|TRBJ2-2
CSVVRRGRGTGELFF
>TRBV3-1|TRBJ2-3
CASSRAGQIFTDTQYF
>TRBV4-2|TRBJ2-7
CASSQDVVAGTPYEQYF
>TRBV12-3/TRBV12-4|TRBJ1-6
CASSVNSPLHF